A selection of T cell receptor beta chains follows, all from one sample in a study of blood T cell repertoires in COVID-19. Generated by immunoSEQ multiplex PCR, the TCRdb table keeps only in-frame clones and is missing some. This sample has about 260,000 clones, with approximately 90% found just once. The sample taken for sequencing was PBMCs or T cells enriched from blood (not recorded which). These receptors all stem from a man aged 50-60 years who had been exposed to COVID-19. Both conserved end residues are part of each CDR3. Each record gives: V gene, J gene, D gene, clone size, CDR3 protein, CDR3 DNA. D genes are given only for firm matches. The size entry is marked missing in some rows and otherwise reads once, few, many or a size class.

TRBV11-2,TRBJ2-2,TRBD2,.,CASSFPFRSSGSIGGELFF,TGTGCCAGCAGCTTCCCCTTTCGTTCTAGCGGGAGTATAGGCGGGGAGCTGTTTTTT
TRBV6-5,TRBJ2-1,TRBD2,.,CATILAGVYNEQFF,TGTGCCACCATACTAGCGGGAGTCTACAATGAGCAGTTCTTC
TRBV19,TRBJ1-3,TRBD1,.,CASSISWTGPGNTIYF,TGTGCCAGTAGTATAAGTTGGACAGGCCCTGGAAACACCATATATTTT
TRBV10-3,TRBJ2-1,TRBD2,.,CAIRGTSGMAPTNEQFF,TGTGCCATCAGGGGGACTAGCGGGATGGCCCCAACGAATGAGCAGTTCTTC
TRBV28,TRBJ2-1,.,.,CATQVELGGEQFF,TGTGCCACTCAAGTAGAGCTGGGAGGCGAGCAGTTCTTC
TRBV7-9,TRBJ2-1,TRBD1,.,CASSLQGAYNEQFF,TGTGCCAGCAGCTTACAGGGGGCCTACAATGAGCAGTTCTTC
TRBV24-1,TRBJ2-2,.,.,CATSGHYGQGNTGELFF,TGTGCCACCAGTGGGCATTACGGGCAGGGGAACACCGGGGAGCTGTTTTTT
TRBV11-2,TRBJ1-4,.,.,CASSFGQMNEKLFF,TGTGCCAGCAGCTTTGGGCAGATGAATGAAAAACTGTTTTTT
TRBV18,TRBJ2-1,.,once,CASSPRPGHRSYNEQFF,TGTGCCAGCTCACCCCGTCCGGGACACCGCTCCTACAATGAGCAGTTCTTC
TRBV7-9,TRBJ1-4,TRBD1,once,CASSWTGAFNEKLFF,TGTGCCAGCAGCTGGACAGGGGCTTTTAATGAAAAACTGTTTTTT
TRBV7-8,TRBJ2-1,.,.,CASSLGARGHEQFF,TGTGCCAGCAGCTTAGGAGCCAGGGGCCATGAGCAGTTCTTC
TRBV25-1,TRBJ2-1,.,once,CASSTAPGRRNEQFF,TGTGCCAGCAGTACCGCTCCGGGTCGTAGGAATGAGCAGTTCTTC
TRBV7-2,TRBJ1-2,.,once,CASSLRDDYGYTF,TGTGCCAGCAGCTTACGGGATGATTATGGCTACACCTTC